The 14 T cell receptor beta chains below all came from one sample that was sequenced in a study of OX40 agonist ivuxolimab in advanced cancers. This table comes from immunoSEQ multiplex PCR, and its TCRdb copy is limited to in-frame clones, with some not included. The data show 90,000 to 100,000 clones, 91% seen once. The starting material was CD4+ or CD8+ T cells sorted from blood, obtained in a trial of the OX40 agonist ivuxolimab. The receptors were sampled from an adult with an advanced solid tumor such as melanoma, head and neck, liver or kidney cancer.

The chain is built from TRBV7-2 and TRBJ1-2, with D unresolved. The V end was cut by 6 bases, the J end by 7 bases, with 12 bases between. Per germline, CDR1 SGHTA and CDR2 FQGNSA. This CDR3 is built from 12 residues. CDR3: CASRLERGGYTF. As DNA, the CDR3 is TGTGCCAGCAGGTTGGAGCGAGGTGGCTACACCTTC.

The chain combines TRBV11-3 with TRBJ2-1, with 11 bases that match TRBD2. Germline trimming cut 1 base from V and 6 bases from J; bases unmatched to any gene: 2. Germline loops: CDR1 SGHNT, CDR2 YENEEA. This CDR3 has 15 residues. The CDR3 coding sequence is TGTGCCAGCAGCTTAGGAACTAGCGGGAGCAATGAGCAGTTCTTC. It translates to CASSLGTSGSNEQFF.

The J gene is TRBJ2-7, the V gene TRBV20-1; weak D call: TRBD2 (5 bases). This CDR3 is built from 11 residues. The V gene's germline CDR1 is DFQATT and CDR2 SNEGSKA (reference sequence). V shed 6 bases and J shed 3 bases, with 9 bases lying between them. The CDR3 sequence: CSARTGYEQYF. In DNA form, the CDR3 reads TGCAGTGCGCGGACTGGCTACGAGCAGTACTTC.

The chain combines TRBV11-2 with TRBJ1-4, with 7 bases aligning to TRBD1. Germline-derived CDR1 and CDR2 are SGHAT and FQNNGV. The CDR3 is made up of 15 amino acids. With 1 base clipped from V and 7 bases from J, the junction kept 6 bases outside the gene matches. This chain's CDR3 is CASSLGQGGGEKLFF. The CDR3 coding sequence is TGTGCCAGCAGCTTAGGACAGGGTGGTGGTGAAAAACTGTTTTTT.

The chain uses TRBV5-5 and TRBJ1-3, with TRBD1 as a possible D gene (6 bases). Trimming took 4 bases from V and 1 from J, leaving 9 bases between them. In germline, CDR1 is SGHKS, CDR2 YYEKEE (reference sequence). This CDR3 has 14 amino acids. The CDR3: CASSATGSGNTIYF. The CDR3 nucleotides read TGTGCCAGCAGCGCAACAGGGTCTGGAAACACCATATATTTT.

This chain connects TRBV5-1 to TRBJ2-2; D remains unclear. Trimming shortened V by 8 bases and J by 0 bases, and 11 bases separated the two germline ends. From germline, CDR1 is SGHRS and CDR2 YFSETQ. This CDR3 contains 14 residues. The CDR3 DNA follows: TGCGCCAGTCGCGAGACCGCGAACACCGGGGAGCTGTTTTTT. Its protein product is CASRETANTGELFF.

The V call is TRBV19, the J call TRBJ1-5, with a tentative D call TRBD1 (5 bases). CDR1 is LNHDA, CDR2 SQIVND, per germline (reference sequence). Trimming took off 6 bases at V and 5 bases at J, with 20 bases between the two ends. The length of the CDR3 is 16 residues. As DNA, the CDR3 is TGTGCCAGTAGCAGTCGGGGGACCACTTTGGATCAGCCCCAGCATTTT. This translates into CASSSRGTTLDQPQHF.

Only one count was recorded for this clone. The chain recombines TRBV5-1 with TRBJ2-5; the D call may be TRBD1 or TRBD2 (5 bases each). V dropped 0 bases and J dropped 5 bases, with 17 bases sitting between them. From germline, CDR1 is SGHRS and CDR2 YFSETQ. The CDR3 totals 16 residues. The CDR3 spells CASSLDAGTVVETQYF. CDR3 coding DNA: TGCGCCAGCAGCTTGGACGCAGGGACGGTTGTGGAGACCCAGTACTTC.

The rearrangement joins TRBV29-1 to TRBJ1-2; no firm D call. Looked up from germline, CDR1 is SQVTM and CDR2 is ANQGSEA. V was cut by 0 bases and J by 8 bases, with 10 bases left in between. The CDR3 covers 12 residues. CDR3 amino acids: CSVEDRLYGYTF. DNA of the CDR3: TGCAGCGTTGAAGACCGTCTCTACGGCTACACCTTC.

The rearrangement uses TRBV5-5 and TRBJ2-7; the D gene is possibly TRBD1 (5 bases). The CDR3 is 16 amino acids. Germline V gene data show CDR1 as SGHKS and CDR2 as YYEKEE (reference sequence). Trimming pared 5 bases from V and 2 bases from J, leaving 20 bases between. The CDR3 spells CASRFSLTVRTYEQYF. In nucleotides, the CDR3 is TGTGCCAGCAGGTTCAGCTTGACAGTGAGGACCTACGAGCAGTACTTC.

This chain uses TRBV5-3 with TRBJ2-7; TRBD2 agrees at 9 bases. TRBV5-3 is assigned to the ORF class and has an uncertain function. J gave up 0 bases and V 4 bases, and 14 bases lay outside the gene matches. There are 18 residues in the CDR3. CDR3 residues: CARSPRSLGLAHSYEQYF. CDR3 DNA: TGTGCCAGAAGCCCGCGCAGCCTGGGACTAGCCCACTCCTACGAGCAGTACTTC.

The rearrangement links TRBV7-9 to TRBJ2-1; D call uncertain. The ends were cut back, 5 bases at V and 5 bases at J, with 13 bases in the middle. Germline CDR1 and CDR2: SEHNR and FQNEAQ (reference sequence). The CDR3 extends over 14 amino acids. The chain's CDR3 is CASSPNRMDNEQFF. CDR3 nucleotides: TGTGCCAGCAGCCCCAATAGAATGGACAATGAGCAGTTCTTC.

The J gene is TRBJ2-2, the V gene TRBV11-2; TRBD1 agrees at 11 bases. Per germline, CDR1 SGHAT and CDR2 FQNNGV. The ends lost 4 bases at V and 7 bases at J; junction bases unmatched: 8. CDR3 length: 16 amino acids. The CDR3 is CASSSWTGGLVGELFF. The DNA of the CDR3 is TGTGCCAGCAGCTCCTGGACAGGGGGCTTAGTCGGGGAGCTGTTTTTT.

The chain links TRBV28 to TRBJ2-2; TRBD1 aligns across 10 bases. V gave up 2 bases and J gave up 1 base; unmatched junction bases: 10. This CDR3 region has 19 residues. The germline CDR1 and CDR2 sequences are MDHEN and SYDVKM. CDR3 nucleotides: TGTGCCAGCAGTTTAAATCCAAAGGGACAGGGGTGGAACACCGGGGAGCTGTTTTTT. This sequence encodes CASSLNPKGQGWNTGELFF.